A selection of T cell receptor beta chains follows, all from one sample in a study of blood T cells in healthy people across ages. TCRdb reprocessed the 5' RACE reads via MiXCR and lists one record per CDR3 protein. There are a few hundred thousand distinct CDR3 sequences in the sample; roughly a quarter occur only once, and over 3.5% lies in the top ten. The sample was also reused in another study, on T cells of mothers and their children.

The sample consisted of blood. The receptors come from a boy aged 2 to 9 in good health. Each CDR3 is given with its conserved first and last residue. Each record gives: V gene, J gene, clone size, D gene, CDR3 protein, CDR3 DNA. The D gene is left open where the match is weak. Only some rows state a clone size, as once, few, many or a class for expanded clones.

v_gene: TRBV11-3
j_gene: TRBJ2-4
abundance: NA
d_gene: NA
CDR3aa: CASSLAGSNIQYF
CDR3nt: TGTGCCAGCAGCTTGGCGGGGTCAAACATTCAGTACTTC

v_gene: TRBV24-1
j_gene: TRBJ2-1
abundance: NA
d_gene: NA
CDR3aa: CATSEQGSNEQFF
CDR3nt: TGTGCCACCAGTGAACAAGGATCCAATGAGCAGTTCTTC

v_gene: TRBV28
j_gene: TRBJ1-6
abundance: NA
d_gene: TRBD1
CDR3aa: CASSYDRGDSPLHF
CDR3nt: TGTGCCAGCAGCTATGACAGGGGGGATTCACCCCTCCACTTT

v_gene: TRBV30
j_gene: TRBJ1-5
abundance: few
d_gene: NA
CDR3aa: CAWSELGTPQPQHF
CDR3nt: TGTGCCTGGAGTGAGTTAGGTACTCCTCAGCCCCAGCATTTT

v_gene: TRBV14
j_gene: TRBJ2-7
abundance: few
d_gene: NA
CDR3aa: CASSDLNSYEQYF
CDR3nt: TGTGCCAGCAGTGATTTAAACTCCTACGAGCAGTACTTC

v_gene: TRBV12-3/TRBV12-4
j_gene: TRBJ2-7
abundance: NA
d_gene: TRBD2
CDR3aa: CASSPREGPHEQYF
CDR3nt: TGTGCCAGCAGCCCCCGGGAGGGCCCACACGAGCAGTACTTC

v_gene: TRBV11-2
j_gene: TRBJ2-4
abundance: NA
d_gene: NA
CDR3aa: CASSLGGSPNIQYF
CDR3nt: TGTGCCAGCAGCTTAGGGGGGAGCCCAAACATTCAGTACTTC

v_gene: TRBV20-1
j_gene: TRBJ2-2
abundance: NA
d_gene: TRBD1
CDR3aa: CSARTGSTTGELFF
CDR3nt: TGCAGTGCTCGGACAGGGAGTACCACCGGGGAGCTGTTTTTT

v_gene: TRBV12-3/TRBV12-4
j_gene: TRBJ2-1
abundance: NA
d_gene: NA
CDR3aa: CASSSLDRSNEQFF
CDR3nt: TGTGCCAGCAGTTCCCTCGACAGGAGCAATGAGCAGTTCTTC

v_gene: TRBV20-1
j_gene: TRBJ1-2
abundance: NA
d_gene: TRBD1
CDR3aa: CSAIKRGGTGGYGYTF
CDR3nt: TGCAGTGCTATCAAGAGAGGCGGGACAGGGGGGTATGGCTACACCTTC

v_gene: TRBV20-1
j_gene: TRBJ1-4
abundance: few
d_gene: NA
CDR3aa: CSARDLGGSGEKLFF
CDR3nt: TGCAGTGCTAGAGATTTGGGAGGAAGCGGTGAAAAACTGTTTTTT

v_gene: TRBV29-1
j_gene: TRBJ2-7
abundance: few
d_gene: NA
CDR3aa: CSAGGRLTYEQYF
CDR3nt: TGCAGCGCTGGAGGGAGGTTAACCTACGAGCAGTACTTC

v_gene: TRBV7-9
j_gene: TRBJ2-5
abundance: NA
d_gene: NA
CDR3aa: CASSLKVGQETQYF
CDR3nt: TGTGCCAGCAGCTTAAAGGTGGGTCAAGAGACCCAGTACTTC

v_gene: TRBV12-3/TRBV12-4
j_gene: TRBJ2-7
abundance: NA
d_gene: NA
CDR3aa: CASVPRQGLGEQYF
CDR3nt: TGTGCCAGCGTCCCTCGACAGGGACTAGGCGAGCAGTACTTC

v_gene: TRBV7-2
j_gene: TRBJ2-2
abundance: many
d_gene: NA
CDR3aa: CASSFGGVNTGELFF
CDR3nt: TGTGCCAGCAGCTTTGGAGGGGTTAACACCGGGGAGCTGTTTTTT

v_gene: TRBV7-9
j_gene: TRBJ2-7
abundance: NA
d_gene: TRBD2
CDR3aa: CASSQLAETDGQYF
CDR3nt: TGTGCCAGCAGCCAACTAGCGGAGACGGATGGGCAGTACTTC

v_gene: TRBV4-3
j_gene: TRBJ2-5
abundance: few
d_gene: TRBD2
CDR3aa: CASSQGLLAGGSETQYF
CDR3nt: TGCGCCAGCAGCCAGGGATTACTAGCGGGAGGGTCGGAGACCCAGTACTTC

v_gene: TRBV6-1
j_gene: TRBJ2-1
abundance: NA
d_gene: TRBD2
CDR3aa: CASSEPTVAGVDEQFF
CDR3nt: TGTGCCAGCAGTGAACCTACTGTAGCGGGAGTCGATGAGCAGTTCTTC

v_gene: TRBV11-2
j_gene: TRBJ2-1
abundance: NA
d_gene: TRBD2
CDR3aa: CASSTPLAGTYNEQFF
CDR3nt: TGTGCCAGCAGCACCCCGCTAGCGGGCACATACAATGAGCAGTTCTTC

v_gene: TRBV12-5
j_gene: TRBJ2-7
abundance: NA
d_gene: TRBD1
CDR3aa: CASGTVRDRGSYEQYF
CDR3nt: TGTGCTAGTGGTACCGTCCGGGACAGGGGCTCCTACGAGCAGTACTTC

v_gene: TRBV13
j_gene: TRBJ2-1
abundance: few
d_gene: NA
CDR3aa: CASSQWGTYNEQFF
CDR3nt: TGTGCCAGCAGCCAATGGGGCACCTACAATGAGCAGTTCTTC

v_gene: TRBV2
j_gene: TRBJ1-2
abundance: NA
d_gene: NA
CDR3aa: CASRGVGYTF
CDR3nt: TGTGCCAGCAGAGGGGTCGGCTACACCTTC

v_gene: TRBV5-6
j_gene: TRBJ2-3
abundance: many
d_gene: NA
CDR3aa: CASSLVSSSEDTQYF
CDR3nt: TGTGCCAGCAGCTTGGTTTCATCCTCTGAAGATACGCAGTATTTT